The clone carrying this T cell receptor beta chain was detected ten times or more. The target antigen is unknown. This CDR3 contains 15 residues. Germline CDR1 is KGHSH and CDR2 is LQKENI. With V trimmed by 2 bases and J by 4 bases, 8 bases remained unmatched. Amplification targeted TCR beta CDR3 regions from RNA transcripts. HTBI primers were used for first-round RT-PCR of the TCR CDR3. Via MiXCR, TCRdb re-called the multiplex PCR reads, giving one row per CDR3 protein. This sample yields hundreds of thousands of distinct CDR3 sequences, of which approximately 16% are seen a single time; roughly 20% belongs to the top ten. The data are from a study of T cells in Graves' hyperthyroidism and ophthalmopathy. Notes on the study in general: Ophthalmopathy was separated from stable hyperthyroidism by a 13 V-J model. Median prediction lead before ophthalmopathy onset was 6.5 months with the model. Blood also contained most expanded thyroid clonotypes above 0.001.

The TCR originated in a woman aged 55-69 years with Graves' ophthalmopathy. Material for sequencing was blood. The J gene is TRBJ2-7, the V gene TRBV18; 7 bases agree with TRBD1. The CDR3 nucleotides are TGTGCCAGCTCACCAAGACAGGGTGAGGCGTACGAGCAGTACTTC. This gives the protein CASSPRQGEAYEQYF.